The 23 T cell receptor beta chains presented below share a single source sample, sequenced in a study of T cell responses to AZD1222 COVID-19 vaccine. The repertoire was sequenced with immunoSEQ multiplex PCR; TCRdb's copy has only in-frame clones and lacks some. Of nearly 90,000 clones listed, roughly 87% are singletons. The input for sequencing was peripheral blood, taken on day 0 of AZD1222 vaccination. The source is an adult in good health.

V gene TRBV5-8 combines with J gene TRBJ2-3; 9 nucleotides match TRBD2. Losses at the gene ends were 2 bases for V and 3 bases for J; bases not matched to a gene: 1. This CDR3 region has 14 residues. Looked up from germline, CDR1 is SGHTS and CDR2 is YDEGEE. The CDR3 loop reads CASSFSGRTDTQYF. CDR3 coding DNA: TGTGCCAGCAGCTTTAGCGGGAGAACAGATACGCAGTATTTT.

The chain links TRBV12-3 or TRBV12-4 to TRBJ2-3, with 7 positions matching TRBD2. This CDR3 comprises 12 residues. V trimming: 5 bases; J trimming: 12 bases; junction bases outside the gene matches: 8. The CDR3 nucleotides are TGTGCCAGCAGTCCCCCAGCGGGAAGTCAGTATTTT. Encoded protein: CASSPPAGSQYF.

The chain joins TRBV5-1 to TRBJ2-1; D uncertain. The CDR3 is made up of 14 amino acids. V lost 0 bases and J lost 2, with 6 bases in between. Germline-derived CDR1 and CDR2 are SGHRS and YFSETQ. CDR3 in amino acids: CASSLERTYNEQFF. The CDR3, as DNA: TGCGCCAGCAGCTTGGAGCGTACCTACAATGAGCAGTTCTTC.

In the case of this clone: The junction and the germline gene differ at one end; a read error may be behind it. The chain recombines TRBV28 with TRBJ1-3; no definite D call. CDR3 size: 15 residues. Germline loops: CDR1 MDHEN, CDR2 SYDVKM. In DNA, the CDR3 is TGTGCCATCAGTCGCGGAACCAGCTCTGGAAACACCATATATTTT. This translates into CAISRGTSSGNTIYF.

This chain links TRBV7-9 with TRBJ2-5; no reliable D call. This CDR3 has 14 amino acids. In germline, CDR1 is SEHNR, CDR2 FQNEAQ (reference sequence). The germline V and J ends were trimmed by 4 bases and 1 base, with 10 bases remaining between them. In DNA, the CDR3 is TGTGCCAGCAGCTCCCGTGGGCGCCAAGAGACCCAGTACTTC. Translated, it gives CASSSRGRQETQYF.

The rearrangement uses TRBV15 and TRBJ2-7, with D hard to call. The V and J ends lost 0 bases and 2 bases respectively, with 8 bases between them. The CDR3 has 14 residues. Germline CDR1 LNHNV, CDR2 YYDKDF (reference sequence). The CDR3: CATSRDFGAYEQYF. In nucleotides, the CDR3 is TGTGCCACCAGCAGAGATTTCGGAGCCTACGAGCAGTACTTC.

The chain links TRBV27 to TRBJ1-1, with D perhaps TRBD1 (6 bases). Trimming removed 5 bases from V and 4 bases from J, with 14 bases in between. This CDR3 comprises 14 residues. Germline V gene data show CDR1 as MNHEY and CDR2 as SMNVEV (reference sequence). The CDR3 reads CASSLTQGSTEAFF. The CDR3 nucleotides are TGTGCCAGCAGTCTTACCCAGGGGAGCACTGAAGCTTTCTTT.

The chain recombines TRBV5-1 with TRBJ2-2, with 12 bases that match TRBD1. CDR3 length: 17 amino acids. The V and J ends lost 4 bases and 6 bases, in that order; junction bases with no gene match: 10. Germline V gene sequence: CDR1 SGHRS, CDR2 YFSETQ. As DNA, the CDR3 is TGCGCCAGCAGCCGATCTCCTGGGACAGGGGGCGCCGGGGAGCTGTTTTTT. Residues: CASSRSPGTGGAGELFF.

The rearrangement joins TRBV18 to TRBJ2-7, with D tentatively TRBD2 (6 bases). V lost 6 bases to trimming and J lost 5 bases, with 20 bases between them. Germline V gene data show CDR1 as KGHSH and CDR2 as LQKENI. The CDR3 is 15 residues long. This CDR3 reads CASSTGAAERDEQYF. The CDR3 region has the DNA TGTGCCAGCTCTACCGGGGCGGCAGAGCGGGACGAGCAGTACTTC.

The chain joins TRBV18 to TRBJ2-1, with D possibly TRBD1 on 6 matching bases. Looked up from germline, CDR1 is KGHSH and CDR2 is LQKENI. The CDR3 has 14 amino acids. The ends were cut back, 2 bases at V and 3 bases at J, with 8 bases in the middle. The CDR3 DNA sequence: TGTGCCAGCTCACCAGACAGGAACTACAATGAGCAGTTCTTC. Protein: CASSPDRNYNEQFF.

The chain couples TRBV6-5 to TRBJ1-1; possibly TRBD1 for D (5 bases). The CDR3 spans 11 residues. Deletions cut 6 bases from V and 10 bases from J, with 12 bases between. CDR1 and CDR2 from the germline V gene are MNHEY and SVGAGI. CDR3 DNA sequence: TGTGCCAGCAGGGACGCAGGGCGAGCTTTCTTT. It encodes CASRDAGRAFF.

This chain links TRBV29-1 with TRBJ2-5; 11 bases map to TRBD1. V was clipped by 1 base and J by 7 bases; unmatched bases: 11. The CDR3 has 16 residues. Germline V gives CDR1 SQVTM, CDR2 ANQGSEA. CDR3 sequence: CSVEARGQGGHGTQYF. Written as DNA, the CDR3 is TGCAGCGTTGAAGCCCGGGGACAGGGGGGACACGGGACCCAGTACTTC.

The J gene is TRBJ2-3, the V gene TRBV3-1 (or the pseudogene TRBV3-2); TRBD2 agrees at 12 bases. There are 16 residues in the CDR3. From germline, CDR1 is LGHDT and CDR2 YNNKEL (reference sequence). V trimming: 2 bases; J trimming: 0 bases; junction bases outside the gene matches: 0. The CDR3 here is CASSQLAGGSTDTQYF. CDR3 sequence (DNA): TGTGCCAGCAGCCAACTAGCGGGAGGGAGCACAGATACGCAGTATTTT.

This rearrangement joins TRBV18 to TRBJ2-5; D is unclear. V shed 1 base and J shed 5 bases, with 5 bases lying between them. The CDR3 consists of 12 residues. Germline V gene lookup returns CDR1 KGHSH and CDR2 LQKENI. The CDR3 DNA is TGTGCCAGCTCACCACTTGGGGAGACCCAGTACTTC. It encodes CASSPLGETQYF.

V gene TRBV11-2 combines with J gene TRBJ1-6, with 10 bases matching TRBD1. The CDR3 consists of 14 residues. CDR1 and CDR2 (germline): SGHAT, FQNNGV. V gave up 5 bases and J gave up 9 bases; unmatched junction bases: 4. DNA of the CDR3: TGTGCCAGCAGCGCGACAGGGGGCTTTTCACCCCTCCACTTT. This gives the protein CASSATGGFSPLHF.

The rearrangement links TRBV7-9 to TRBJ2-2; perhaps D is TRBD1 or TRBD2 (5 bases each). Germline V lookup: CDR1 SEHNR, CDR2 FQNEAQ (reference sequence). The CDR3 totals 17 residues. V was trimmed by 1 base and J by 4 bases, leaving 16 bases between them. The CDR3 reads CASSLGRGIGTTGELFF. The CDR3 DNA is TGTGCCAGCAGCTTAGGGAGAGGGATCGGGACCACCGGGGAGCTGTTTTTT.

The V and J genes are TRBV6-2 or TRBV6-3 and TRBJ2-7, with D perhaps matching TRBD2 (5 bases). The CDR3 sequence is 16 residues long. The V gene's germline CDR1 is MNHEY and CDR2 SVGEGT. V gave up 0 bases and J gave up 0 bases, with 12 bases separating them. CDR3 sequence reads: CASSYSGSRNSYEQYF. The CDR3 DNA follows: TGTGCCAGCAGTTACTCGGGGAGTCGGAACTCCTACGAGCAGTACTTC.

The rearrangement links TRBV7-3 to TRBJ2-1; D might be TRBD2 (5 bases). CDR3 size: 13 residues. Germline CDR1 and CDR2: SGHTA and FQGTGA. V was shortened by 2 bases and J by 6 bases, with 8 bases between the two germline ends. The CDR3: CASSLEGFNEQFF. DNA for the CDR3: TGTGCCAGCAGCTTAGAGGGTTTCAATGAGCAGTTCTTC.

This clone was recorded only once. V and J are TRBV4-1 and TRBJ2-1; tentatively, D is TRBD1 or TRBD2 (5 bases each). This CDR3 is 13 amino acids long. Germline V CDR1 and CDR2: MGHRA, YSYEKL. Trimming shortened V by 1 base and J by 7 bases, and 8 bases separated the two germline ends. CDR3 DNA: TGCGCCAGCAGCCAAGGGGGGAATAATGAGCAGTTCTTC. It translates to CASSQGGNNEQFF.

The genes are TRBV11-1 and TRBJ2-3; possible D gene TRBD1, 5 bases. The CDR3 sequence is 16 residues long. V was shortened by 5 bases and J by 6 bases, with 21 bases between the two germline ends. Per the germline V gene, CDR1 is SGHAT and CDR2 is FQDESV (reference sequence). CDR3 DNA sequence: TGTGCCAGCAGCCCTACAGGTGCCGTAGTCGTGGATACGCAGTATTTT. The encoded protein is CASSPTGAVVVDTQYF.

This chain links TRBV2 with TRBJ1-6; TRBD1 matches at 10 bases. The germline gives CDR1 SNHLY, CDR2 FYNNEI. J lost 9 bases, V lost 5 bases, and 7 bases had no gene match. This CDR3 is 15 amino acids long. The chain's CDR3 is CASSRWDRGGSPLHF. CDR3 nucleotide sequence: TGTGCCAGCAGTAGGTGGGACAGGGGTGGTTCACCCCTCCACTTT.

The chain is built from TRBV9 and TRBJ2-3; D is ambiguous. Trimming removed 2 bases at V and 4 bases at J, with 11 bases between. The CDR3 consists of 14 residues. In germline, CDR1 is SGDLS, CDR2 YYNGEE. The DNA for the CDR3 is TGTGCCAGCAGCGTCCGAGGAGACGCAGATACGCAGTATTTT. Its translation is CASSVRGDADTQYF.

V is TRBV7-2 and J is TRBJ2-3; D is possibly TRBD1 (6 bases). Trimming left V 1 base short and J 4 bases short, with 15 bases between. Germline assignment: CDR1 SGHTA and CDR2 FQGNSA. This CDR3 has 16 amino acids. CDR3 nucleotide sequence: TGTGCCAGCAGCTTAGGATCAGGGGCGAGAGCAGATACGCAGTATTTT. Translating it yields CASSLGSGARADTQYF.